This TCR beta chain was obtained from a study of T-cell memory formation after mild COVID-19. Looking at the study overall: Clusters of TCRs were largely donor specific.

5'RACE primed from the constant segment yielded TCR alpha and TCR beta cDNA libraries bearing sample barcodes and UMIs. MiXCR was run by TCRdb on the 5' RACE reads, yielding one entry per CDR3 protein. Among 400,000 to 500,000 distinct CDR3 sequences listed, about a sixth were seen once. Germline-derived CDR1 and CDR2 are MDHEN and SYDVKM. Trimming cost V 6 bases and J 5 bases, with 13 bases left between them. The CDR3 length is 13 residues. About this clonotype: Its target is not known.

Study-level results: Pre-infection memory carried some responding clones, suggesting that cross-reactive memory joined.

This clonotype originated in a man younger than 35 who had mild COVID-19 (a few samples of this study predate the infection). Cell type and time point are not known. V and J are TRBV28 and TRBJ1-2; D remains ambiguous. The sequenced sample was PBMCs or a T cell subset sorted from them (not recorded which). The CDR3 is CASSVANSYGYTF. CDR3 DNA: TGTGCCAGCAGCGTCGCTAATAGTTATGGCTACACCTTC.